This T cell receptor beta chain appears in the sequencing data of a study of beta chain features in type 1 diabetes. From germline, CDR1 is SGHNT and CDR2 YYREEE (reference sequence). J lost 5 bases, V lost 4 bases, and 12 bases had no gene match. The CDR3 covers 17 residues. About this clone itself: The antigen is not known.

General study points: VDJ junctions in type 1 diabetes patients carried more deletions and fewer insertions. It was among patients, rather than healthy donors, that naive, central memory and Treg TCRB repertoires appeared more similar. PCR, the amplification step, might favor shorter templates, equally in patients and controls.

Central memory, naive, regulatory and stem cell-like memory CD4+ cells were sorted by CD45RO/CCR7/CD25/CD127/CD95/CD27. TCRB transcripts that were expressed got sequenced, as all of the isolated RNA had been reverse transcribed. The assay was immunoSEQ multiplex PCR, and TCRdb's table has in-frame clones only and misses some. Seen here are approximately 140,000 clones, roughly 7.2% observed once, and the top ten hold about 1.5%. The sample was central memory CD4+ T cells from blood. The V call is TRBV5-4, the J call TRBJ2-5; 12 nucleotides match TRBD1. This clonotype originated in a woman aged 25 to 39 in good health. For the CDR3, the DNA is TGTGCCAGCAGCCCCGGGGACAGGGGGCTATCATCGGAGACCCAGTACTTC. Translating it yields CASSPGDRGLSSETQYF.